This TCR beta chain was captured in a study of patients and donors after allogeneic stem cell transplantation. TCRdb re-called the RT-PCR reads with MiXCR, one entry per CDR3 protein. This sample carries over 150,000 distinct CDR3 sequences, 30% of them seen once, and the ten largest clones take around 3.3%. V was trimmed by 0 bases and J by 5 bases, leaving 12 bases between them. Germline CDR1 reads SGDLS; CDR2 reads YYNGEE. The CDR3 runs to 14 residues. Sequences were obtained from blood, either unsorted or a sorted T cell fraction (not recorded which). The chain recombines TRBV9 with TRBJ2-7, with a tentative D call TRBD2 (6 bases). This TCR was sampled from a human donor who was either an allogeneic HSCT recipient or a stem cell or donor lymphocyte infusion donor (not recorded which). It is not recorded whose cells these are; they may come from a transplant donor. The chain's CDR3 is CASSVANRGDEQYF. The CDR3 DNA reads TGTGCCAGCAGCGTAGCCAACCGCGGGGACGAGCAGTACTTC.